What follows describes a single TCR beta chain. Its target is unknown. The data were taken from a study of monozygotic twins with inflammatory bowel disease. Whole-study findings and limits: Evidence failed to back one strong IBD-linked signal or clonotype. Fewer clonotypes were shared with others by IBD patients than by healthy twins, especially with disease activity.

In germline, CDR1 is MNHNS, CDR2 SASEGT. The CDR3 spans 15 residues. Each of the TCR libraries took 3,000 to 4,000 ng of total RNA. A 6-nucleotide sample barcode was carried by the UMIs, which template switching added. TCRdb re-called the 5' RACE reads; one entry per CDR3 protein, DNA not given. The repertoire table contains nearly 450,000 distinct CDR3 sequences. Sequenced input: blood. This chain uses TRBV6-1 with TRBJ1-5. The receptor comes from a human donor with ulcerative colitis or Crohn's disease, or a healthy co-twin of an affected twin (not recorded which). The CDR3 reads CASRPGGPGNQPQHF.